This T cell receptor (beta chain) was identified in a study of graft-versus-host responses after intestinal transplantation. In the study overall: In this cohort, recipients had multivisceral, liver-intestinal, or isolated intestinal transplants. Every recipient underwent anti-thymocyte globulin induction, then tacrolimus and steroids for two to four years.

Germline V CDR1 and CDR2: MDHEN, SYDVKM. Trimming removed 7 bases from V and 3 bases from J, with 18 bases in between. The CDR3 consists of 15 residues. Study findings and constraints: Researchers found GvH clones in recipient marrow, and some showed up first in ileum or blood. Early post-transplant HvG declines tracked with peak circulating GvH clone levels.

The assay was immunoSEQ multiplex PCR, and TCRdb's table has in-frame clones only and misses some. This repertoire shows some 97,000 clones, more than 85% found once; its top ten account for around 0.98%. Comment on this clone: The antigen is undetermined.

This chain uses TRBV28 with TRBJ1-1; D might be TRBD1 (5 bases). Sequencing used unstimulated CD4+ T cells sorted from spleen or lymph node cells, obtained before transplant. The origin of this receptor is a human donor who was the organ donor for an intestinal transplant. The CDR3 region is CASNSPGFLDTEAFF. Written as DNA, the CDR3 is TGTGCCAGCAATAGCCCAGGGTTCCTCGACACTGAAGCTTTCTTT.